This paragraph reports one TCR beta chain. These data come from a study of CD8 T cells in Susac syndrome. Healthy donors acted as controls, with matching for age and sex. Negative isolation yielded CD4+ and CD8+ T cells, and FACS enriched TEMRA cells. The RNA input was roughly 0.45 to 1 ug, and it was reverse transcribed with random hexamers. The CDR3 of TCR beta was amplified by immunoSEQ multiplex PCR across 54 Vbeta and 13 Jbeta. TCRdb redid the calling of the immunoSEQ multiplex PCR reads with MiXCR, one entry per CDR3 protein. The data show approximately 110,000 distinct CDR3 sequences, roughly 95% seen once. The sequence was obtained from a human donor in good health. Material: CD4+ T cells from PBMCs.

The CDR3 is CASSQAEGRETQYF. As DNA, the CDR3 is TGTGCCAGCAGCCAAGCAGAGGGGCGAGAGACCCAGTACTTC. V is TRBV3-1 and J is TRBJ2-5, with D perhaps given as TRBD1 or TRBD2 (5 bases each). Germline V gives CDR1 LGHDT, CDR2 YNNKEL (reference sequence). This CDR3 is 14 amino acids long. Trimming removed 1 base from V and 4 bases from J, with 10 bases in between.